Described below is a single T cell receptor (beta chain) sequence and its context. The antigen remains undetermined. V was clipped by 5 bases and J by 0 bases, with 11 bases between them. Germline assignment: CDR1 LNHDA and CDR2 SQIVND (reference sequence). CDR3 size: 16 residues. Researchers ran the PCR with 60 Vbeta and 13 Jbeta primers. Only in-frame clones appear in the TCRdb table, and some are missing; sequencing was by immunoSEQ multiplex PCR. This table has some 160,000 clones, around nine tenths appearing once. These data originate in a study of cytomegalovirus exposure and HLA in healthy donors. Study findings and constraints: Some TCR beta chains (roughly 160 of them) were listed as cytomegalovirus-associated. Sequencing probably produced one cluster of sequence variants that were highly shared.

The source material was PBMCs. The gene calls are TRBV19 and TRBJ2-6; D is possibly TRBD2 (5 bases). The source is a woman younger than 30 in good health and CMV-seronegative. The DNA of the CDR3 is TGTGCCAGTAGTCAGATGGGGAGCTCTGGGGCCAACGTCCTGACTTTC. As protein: CASSQMGSSGANVLTF.